The T cell receptor beta chain under discussion was sequenced for a study of spatial heterogeneity in lung cancer. Findings and limits, study-wide: Follow-up blood showed ubiquitous expanded tumor TCRs less than blood at resection did.

Time point defined: sample taken at primary tumor resection. Tumor, nontumor lung or frozen PBMC supplied whole RNA that was sequenced unsorted. Approximately 70 TRACERx patients with early, untreated non-small cell lung cancer donated samples. The germline CDR1 and CDR2 sequences are SGHAT and FQNNGV. This CDR3 has 14 amino acids. The V end lost 7 bases, the J end lost 6 bases, and 17 bases lay between the germline ends. Every molecule of TCR cDNA had its own unique molecular identifier. TCRdb re-analysed the 5' RACE reads in MiXCR, keeping a single row per CDR3 protein. The table lists some 44,000 distinct CDR3 sequences, roughly an eighth of them singletons, with around 54% in the top ten. Note on this clonotype: Its cognate antigen is unknown.

This chain links TRBV11-2 with TRBJ2-3; tentative D call: TRBD1 (6 bases). This TCR was sampled from a male donor with early-stage non-small cell lung cancer. The starting material was PBMCs, obtained at surgery. The CDR3 reads CASTAERGSDTQYF. CDR3 coding DNA: TGTGCCAGCACCGCGGAGAGGGGGTCCGATACGCAGTATTTT.